This T cell receptor (beta chain) was identified during a study of response to subunit inactivated influenza vaccine. The study, taken as a whole, reports: Authors suggested seasonal influenza vaccinations each recruit few new T cells.

As to this clonotype: Its specificity is unknown.

The CDR3 contains 17 residues. Germline trimming cut 2 bases from V and 1 base from J; bases unmatched to any gene: 11. Looked up from germline, CDR1 is DFQATT and CDR2 is SNEGSKA (reference sequence). TCRdb re-called the RT-PCR reads through MiXCR, storing one row per CDR3 protein. The sample includes about 520,000 distinct CDR3 sequences, over 25% of them seen just once. The sequence derives from a man in his fifties who received an inactivated influenza vaccine. The sample in question was CD4+ T cells sorted from PBMCs, obtained more than 4 days after vaccination. The chain employs TRBV20-1 and TRBJ1-3, with 7 bases that match TRBD1. The CDR3 here is CSARPPAGGESGNTIYF. DNA of the CDR3: TGCAGTGCTAGACCACCCGCAGGGGGGGAATCTGGAAACACCATATATTTT.